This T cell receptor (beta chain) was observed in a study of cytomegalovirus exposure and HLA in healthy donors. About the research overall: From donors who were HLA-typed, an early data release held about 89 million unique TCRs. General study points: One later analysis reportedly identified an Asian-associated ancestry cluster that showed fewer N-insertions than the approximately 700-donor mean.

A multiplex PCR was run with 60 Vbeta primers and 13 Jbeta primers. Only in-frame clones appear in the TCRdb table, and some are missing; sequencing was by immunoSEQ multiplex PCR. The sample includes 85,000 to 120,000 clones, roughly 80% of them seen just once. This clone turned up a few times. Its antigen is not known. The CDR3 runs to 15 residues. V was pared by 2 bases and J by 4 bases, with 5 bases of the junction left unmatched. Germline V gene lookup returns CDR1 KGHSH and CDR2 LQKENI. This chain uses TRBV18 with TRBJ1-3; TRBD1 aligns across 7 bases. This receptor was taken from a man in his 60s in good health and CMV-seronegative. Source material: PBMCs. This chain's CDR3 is CASSPMTGIGNTIYF. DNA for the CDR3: TGTGCCAGCTCACCAATGACAGGGATCGGAAACACCATATATTTT. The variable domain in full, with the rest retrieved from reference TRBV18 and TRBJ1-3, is NAGVMQNPRHLVRRRGQEARLRCSPMKGHSHVYWYRQLPEEGLKFMVYLQKENIIDESGMPKERFSAEFPKEGPSILRIQQVVRGDSAAYFCASSPMTGIGNTIYFGEGSWLTVV.